This T cell receptor (beta chain) derives from a study of cytomegalovirus exposure and HLA in healthy donors. Germline CDR1 reads SGHNT; CDR2 reads YYREEE (reference sequence). The CDR3 runs 15 residues. V lost 4 bases to trimming and J lost 4 bases, with 15 bases between them. Remarks on this clone: No antigen is known for it.

With 60 Vbeta and 13 Jbeta primers, the PCR was carried out. Only in-frame clones appear in the TCRdb table, and some are missing; sequencing was by immunoSEQ multiplex PCR. The data show roughly 97,000 clones, 65% to 85% seen once. Donors had nominal health at sampling but likely had unrecorded immune exposures. Study results and caveats: Confirmation was obtained in vitro that a few CMV-associated chains are specific for CMV antigens. TCR beta V segments were, for the most part, productive about 87% or about 30% of the time in an earlier analysis. Indistinguishable V segments, including TRBV6-2 and TRBV6-3, were excluded.

The chain has TRBV5-4 and TRBJ2-1; TRBD2 might be the D (6 bases). The TCR sequence derives from a man aged 35 to 55 in good health and CMV-seropositive. The material sequenced was PBMCs. CDR3 residues: CASSPGDGGYNEQFF. The DNA for the CDR3 is TGTGCCAGCAGCCCGGGGGACGGAGGGTACAATGAGCAGTTCTTC.